This entry features one T cell receptor (beta chain) sequence. The antigen it binds to is not known. No base quality values were provided; no much bigger clone lies one nucleotide off. Per the germline V gene, SGHDT is the CDR1 and YYEEEE is the CDR2. V is reduced by 4 bases and J by 2 bases, leaving a spacing of 7 bases between them. The CDR3 measures 13 amino acids from cysteine to phenylalanine. Just the 39-base CDR3 DNA is kept, in frame starting at base 1. The sample comes from a study of T-cell reconstitution after alpha-beta-depleted transplantation in children (dated by TCRdb to 2015 to 2016). With regard to the full study: Using TCR repertoire profiling, the study quantitatively followed how T-cell immune reconstitution unfolded in children after TCRalphabeta/CD19-depleted allogeneic hematopoietic cell transplantation.

Library preparation employed PCR. The listed sequencing device is Illumina HiSeq 2500. TCR libraries were prepared with molecular barcoding, using unique molecular identifiers to normalize TCRbeta repertoire quantification. TCRdb itself trimmed the public reads at Q25 with fastp, ran MiXCR and retained productive beta chains. Entries are consolidated by CDR3 protein sequence, retaining the most common genes and DNA. The sample profile shows approximately 400,000 distinct CDR3 sequences; around 9.9% of them were found once. The top ten clones comprise over 4.5% of the sample. The sequenced sample was PBMCs from the stem cell graft donor, obtained from the stem cell graft. The sequence links TRBV5-6 to TRBJ1-5, with an unclear D gene assignment. The clonotype originates from a human donor who donated a stem cell graft to a child with acute myeloid leukemia. The CDR3 reads CASSVTGNQPQHF. In nucleotides, the sequence is TGTGCCAGCAGCGTGACTGGCAATCAGCCCCAGCATTTT.